These 20 T cell receptor beta chains were sequenced from one sample in a study of regulatory T cells in long-lasting Graves disease. The time point here: newly diagnosed GD, antithyroid drugs for less than 3 months. PBMC-derived RNA was used for the TCR library. Arm-PCR of CDR3 regions and iRepertoire HTBI primers were used to build TCR beta libraries. Using its own MiXCR run on the multiplex PCR reads, TCRdb lists one record per CDR3 protein. This sample has around 480,000 distinct CDR3 sequences, with about a sixth found just once. The same data also contributed to another study, on T cells in Graves' hyperthyroidism and ophthalmopathy.

Sequenced material: peripheral blood mononuclear cells (PBMCs), taken at new diagnosis, from a patient treated with antithyroid drugs. The origin of the receptors is a man in his forties or fifties with Graves disease.

This clonotype was counted a few times. The junction departs from germline at one end; a sequencing error may be responsible. J is TRBJ2-1 and V is TRBV24-1, with TRBD2 matching 16 bases. Germline lookup yields CDR1 KGHDR and CDR2 SFDVKD. This CDR3 region has 17 residues. As DNA, the CDR3 is TGTGCCATCAGTGATTGGGGGACTAGCGGGAGGGCCGATGAGCAGTTCTTC. It specifies CAISDWGTSGRADEQFF.

This clonotype showed up just a few times. The chain links TRBV2 to TRBJ1-5; 8 bases agree with TRBD1. CDR1 is SNHLY and CDR2 is FYNNEI in the germline V gene. The CDR3 has 16 amino acids. J lost 1 base, V lost 4 bases, and 6 bases had no gene match. The CDR3 DNA reads TGTGCCAGCAGTGCGCTGACAGGGGAAAGCAATCAGCCCCAGCATTTT. It encodes CASSALTGESNQPQHF.

This clonotype turned up a few times. CDR3 amino acids: CSARDSLLGEKLFF. CDR3 coding DNA: TGCAGTGCTAGGGACAGCCTCCTGGGTGAAAAACTGTTTTTT. The chain uses TRBV20-1 and TRBJ1-4, with D possibly being TRBD1 (6 bases). The CDR3 contains 14 residues. From germline, CDR1 is DFQATT and CDR2 SNEGSKA (reference sequence). V was cut by 3 bases and J by 7 bases, with 15 bases left in between.

In this sample, this clonotype turned up many times. The chain is built from TRBV6-1 and TRBJ1-2, with unresolved D. V was cut by 5 bases and J by 4 bases, with 17 bases left in between. CDR3 length equals 15 residues. CDR1 and CDR2 from the germline V gene are MNHNS and SASEGT. The CDR3 here is CASSQFLTPSYGYTF. CDR3 sequence (DNA): TGTGCCAGCAGTCAATTTTTGACACCAAGCTATGGCTACACCTTC.

The J gene is TRBJ2-1, the V gene TRBV5-5; D is possibly TRBD1 (5 bases). Germline CDR1 reads SGHKS; CDR2 reads YYEKEE (reference sequence). V was cut by 0 bases and J by 7 bases, with 17 bases left in between. CDR3 length equals 16 residues. The CDR3 here is CASSLVSGLLGNEQFF. CDR3 in DNA: TGTGCCAGCAGCTTGGTTTCAGGGCTCCTAGGGAATGAGCAGTTCTTC.

This clonotype showed up many times. This chain connects TRBV29-1 to TRBJ1-1; D remains unclear. This CDR3 is built from 12 residues. Trimming left V 5 bases short and J 1 base short, with 8 bases between. Germline values: CDR1 SQVTM, CDR2 ANQGSEA. The CDR3, as DNA: TGCAGCGTTATACGGGGGAACACTGAAGCTTTCTTT. Translated: CSVIRGNTEAFF.

This clonotype has just a few counts. The gene calls are TRBV6-2 or TRBV6-3 and TRBJ1-4; TRBD1 aligns across 7 bases. J was trimmed by 5 bases and V by 4 bases; bases with no gene match: 7. The CDR3 sequence is 15 residues long. CDR1 MNHEY and CDR2 SVGEGT come from the germline V gene. CDR3 coding DNA: TGTGCCAGCAGTTTAGGGGGCCGTCGCAATGAAAAACTGTTTTTT. Translation: CASSLGGRRNEKLFF.

This clonotype was counted a few times. The chain is built from TRBV9 and TRBJ1-2; D call uncertain. The CDR3 has 10 residues. V was pared by 8 bases and J by 4 bases, with 6 bases between. The germline V gene encodes CDR1 SGDLS and CDR2 YYNGEE. CDR3 sequence (DNA): TGTGCCAGTTACGGCTATGGCTACACCTTC. Encoded protein: CASYGYGYTF.

This clonotype appeared many times. V and J are TRBV28 and TRBJ2-1; tentatively, D is TRBD1 or TRBD2 (5 bases each). V dropped 6 bases and J dropped 6 bases, with 15 bases sitting between them. Germline V gives CDR1 MDHEN, CDR2 SYDVKM. This CDR3 has 14 residues. CDR3 coding DNA: TGTGCCAGCAGCCAGGGACGGGGTCGCAATGAGCAGTTCTTC. Translated: CASSQGRGRNEQFF.

This clonotype was observed a few times. A much larger clone lies a single base off, so this may be a read error. V gene TRBV12-3 or TRBV12-4 combines with J gene TRBJ2-1; TRBD2 matches 13 bases. The CDR3 extends over 14 amino acids. The ends lost 6 bases at V and 9 bases at J; junction bases unmatched: 5. The CDR3 reads CASSRLAGGSEQFF. In DNA, the CDR3 is TGTGCCAGCAGCAGACTAGCGGGAGGAAGTGAGCAGTTCTTC.

A few counts support this clonotype. The chain carries TRBV5-5 and TRBJ2-5, with TRBD1 matching 8 bases. With 1 base clipped from V and 4 bases from J, the junction kept 6 bases outside the gene matches. CDR1 SGHKS and CDR2 YYEKEE come from the germline V gene (reference sequence). The CDR3 length is 15 residues. The CDR3, as DNA: TGTGCCAGCAGCTTGACAGGGGGATTCGGAGAGACCCAGTACTTC. Translating it yields CASSLTGGFGETQYF.

This clonotype has ten or more counts. The J gene is TRBJ2-1, the V gene TRBV11-1; D might be TRBD2 (5 bases). Germline V gene sequence: CDR1 SGHAT, CDR2 FQDESV (reference sequence). V was pared by 3 bases and J by 6 bases, with 9 bases between. The CDR3 runs 13 residues. The CDR3 sequence: CASSFDRGNEQFF. The CDR3 DNA reads as TGTGCCAGCAGCTTCGATCGGGGCAATGAGCAGTTCTTC.

This clonotype was seen only a few times. The rearrangement links TRBV20-1 to TRBJ2-4, with D perhaps matching TRBD1 (6 bases). Germline values: CDR1 DFQATT, CDR2 SNEGSKA (reference sequence). Trimming took off 5 bases at V and 0 bases at J, with 23 bases between the two ends. The CDR3 extends over 18 amino acids. CDR3 DNA: TGCAGTGCTTCGTTGGGGGCGGACGGGCTTATAGCCAAAAACATTCAGTACTTC. Its protein is CSASLGADGLIAKNIQYF.

In this sample, this clonotype turned up many times. The chain employs TRBV7-2 and TRBJ2-1, with D unresolved. V lost 1 base to trimming and J lost 0 bases, with 13 bases between them. The CDR3 loop spans 17 amino acids. Germline-derived CDR1 and CDR2 are SGHTA and FQGNSA. CDR3 bases: TGTGCCAGCAGCTTAGGGTCTTTATTTAGCTCCTACAATGAGCAGTTCTTC. Its protein is CASSLGSLFSSYNEQFF.

This clonotype came up many times. The chain recombines TRBV5-6 with TRBJ1-2; D is unresolved. There are 14 residues in the CDR3. V was pared by 0 bases and J by 8 bases, with 14 bases between. Germline CDR1 SGHDT, CDR2 YYEEEE. CDR3 in amino acids: CASSLGNGHLGYTF. The CDR3 nucleotides are TGTGCCAGCAGCTTGGGCAACGGCCACTTGGGCTACACCTTC.

This clonotype was found many times. The CDR3 nucleotides are TGTGCCAGCTCAGCTAGAAGGGACAGTCTAGAAGCTTTCTTT. The encoded protein is CASSARRDSLEAFF. This rearrangement joins TRBV18 to TRBJ1-1; 7 nucleotides match TRBD1. Losses at the gene ends were 5 bases for V and 8 bases for J; bases not matched to a gene: 11. Germline V gene sequence: CDR1 KGHSH, CDR2 LQKENI. CDR3 length: 14 amino acids.

This clonotype was recorded at least ten times. The chain couples TRBV4-1 to TRBJ2-5; 7 nucleotides align to TRBD1. The CDR3 spans 15 residues. CDR1 and CDR2 from the germline V gene are MGHRA and YSYEKL. With V trimmed by 1 base and J by 2 bases, 4 bases remained unmatched. The CDR3 reads CASSQVRGKQETQYF. The DNA for the CDR3 is TGCGCCAGCAGCCAAGTCAGGGGGAAGCAAGAGACCCAGTACTTC.

In its sample, this clonotype was seen many times. This rearrangement joins TRBV3-1 to TRBJ2-2; 13 bases align to TRBD2. The germline V gene has CDR1 LGHDT and CDR2 YNNKEL (reference sequence). J lost 5 bases, V lost 1 base, and 1 base had no gene match. The CDR3 is 16 residues long. The CDR3 bases are TGTGCCAGCAGCCAAGCGGGACTAGCGGGGACCGGGGAGCTGTTTTTT. Translated: CASSQAGLAGTGELFF.

This clonotype was detected ten times or more. The chain is built from TRBV2 and TRBJ2-1; TRBD2 agrees at 13 bases. The germline V gene has CDR1 SNHLY and CDR2 FYNNEI. The CDR3 covers 15 residues. V trimming: 7 bases; J trimming: 2 bases; junction bases outside the gene matches: 2. CDR3: CASKGLAGAYNEQFF. The DNA of the CDR3 is TGTGCCAGCAAAGGACTAGCGGGAGCCTACAATGAGCAGTTCTTC.

This clonotype showed up many times. V is TRBV9 and J is TRBJ2-2, with TRBD2 as a possible D gene (7 bases). CDR1 and CDR2 from the germline V gene are SGDLS and YYNGEE. V was shortened by 7 bases and J by 6 bases, with 10 bases between the two germline ends. The CDR3 has 12 amino acids. As DNA, the CDR3 is TGTGCCAGCCAGGGGAGGGCCGGGGAGCTGTTTTTT. Its translation is CASQGRAGELFF.